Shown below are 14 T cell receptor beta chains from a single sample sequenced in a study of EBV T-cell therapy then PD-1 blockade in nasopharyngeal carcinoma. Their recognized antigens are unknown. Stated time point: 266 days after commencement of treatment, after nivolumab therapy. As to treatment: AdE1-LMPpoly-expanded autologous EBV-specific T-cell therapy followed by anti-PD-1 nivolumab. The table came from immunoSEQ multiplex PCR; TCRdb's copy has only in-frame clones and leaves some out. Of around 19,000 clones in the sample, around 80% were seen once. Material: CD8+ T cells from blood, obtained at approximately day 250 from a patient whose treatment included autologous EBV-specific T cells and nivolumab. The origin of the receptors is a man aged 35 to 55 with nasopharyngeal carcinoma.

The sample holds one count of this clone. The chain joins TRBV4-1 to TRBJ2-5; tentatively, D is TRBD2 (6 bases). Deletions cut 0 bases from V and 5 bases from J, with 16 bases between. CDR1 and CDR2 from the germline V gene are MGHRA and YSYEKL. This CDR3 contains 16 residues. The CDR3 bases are TGCGCCAGCAGCCAAGACCGGGACTCAAGCCGGGAGACCCAGTACTTC. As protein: CASSQDRDSSRETQYF.

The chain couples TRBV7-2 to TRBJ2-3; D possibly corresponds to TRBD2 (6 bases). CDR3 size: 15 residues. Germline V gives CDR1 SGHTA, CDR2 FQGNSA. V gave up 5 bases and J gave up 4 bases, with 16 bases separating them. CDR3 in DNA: TGTGCCAGCAGCGGGGAGGCTAGCCCCCCAGATACGCAGTATTTT. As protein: CASSGEASPPDTQYF.

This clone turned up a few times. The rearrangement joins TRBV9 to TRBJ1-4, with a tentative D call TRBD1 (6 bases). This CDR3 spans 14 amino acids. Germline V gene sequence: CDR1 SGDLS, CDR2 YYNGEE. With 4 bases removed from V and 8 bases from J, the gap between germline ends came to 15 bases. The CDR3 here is CASSFTGMKEKLFF. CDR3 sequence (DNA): TGTGCCAGCAGCTTCACAGGGATGAAGGAAAAACTGTTTTTT.

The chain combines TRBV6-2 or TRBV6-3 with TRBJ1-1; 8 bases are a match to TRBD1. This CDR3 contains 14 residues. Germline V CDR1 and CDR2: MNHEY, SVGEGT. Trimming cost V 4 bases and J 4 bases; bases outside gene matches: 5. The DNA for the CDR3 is TGTGCCAGCAGTTTGACAGGGGCGATCACTGAAGCTTTCTTT. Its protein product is CASSLTGAITEAFF.

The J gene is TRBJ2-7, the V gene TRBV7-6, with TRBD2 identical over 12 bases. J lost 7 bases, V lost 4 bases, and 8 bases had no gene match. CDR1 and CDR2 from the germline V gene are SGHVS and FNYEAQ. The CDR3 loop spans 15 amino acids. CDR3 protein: CASSSLAGGPREQYF. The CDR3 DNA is TGTGCCAGCAGCTCCCTAGCGGGGGGGCCGCGGGAGCAGTACTTC.

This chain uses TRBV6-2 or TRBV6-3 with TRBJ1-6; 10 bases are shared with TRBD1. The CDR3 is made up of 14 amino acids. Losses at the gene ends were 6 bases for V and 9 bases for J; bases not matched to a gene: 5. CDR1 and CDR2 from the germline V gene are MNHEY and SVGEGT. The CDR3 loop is CASSTGTGVSPLHF. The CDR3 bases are TGTGCCAGCAGCACCGGGACAGGGGTTTCACCCCTCCACTTT.

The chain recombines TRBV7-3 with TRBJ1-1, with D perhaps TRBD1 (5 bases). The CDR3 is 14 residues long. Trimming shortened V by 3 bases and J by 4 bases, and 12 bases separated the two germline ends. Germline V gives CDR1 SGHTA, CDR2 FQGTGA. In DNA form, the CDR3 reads TGTGCCAGCAGCTTCCACGGGGCGCCCACTGAAGCTTTCTTT. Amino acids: CASSFHGAPTEAFF.

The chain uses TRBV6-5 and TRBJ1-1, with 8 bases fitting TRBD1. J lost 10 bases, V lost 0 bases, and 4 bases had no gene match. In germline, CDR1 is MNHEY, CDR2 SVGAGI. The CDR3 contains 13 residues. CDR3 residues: CASSYSQGATAFF. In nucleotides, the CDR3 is TGTGCCAGCAGTTACTCTCAGGGGGCTACAGCTTTCTTT.

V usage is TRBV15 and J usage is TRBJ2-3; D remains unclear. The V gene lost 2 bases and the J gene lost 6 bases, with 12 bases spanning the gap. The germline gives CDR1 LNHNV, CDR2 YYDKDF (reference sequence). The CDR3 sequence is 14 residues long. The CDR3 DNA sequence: TGTGCCACCAGCAGAATAGGCCCCCCGGATACGCAGTATTTT. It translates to CATSRIGPPDTQYF.

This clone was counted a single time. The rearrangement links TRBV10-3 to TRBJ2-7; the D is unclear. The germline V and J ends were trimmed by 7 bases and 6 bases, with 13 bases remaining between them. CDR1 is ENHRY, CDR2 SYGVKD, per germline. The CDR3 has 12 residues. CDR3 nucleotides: TGTGCCATCACTGGGGAATCGGGCGAGCAGTACTTC. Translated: CAITGESGEQYF.

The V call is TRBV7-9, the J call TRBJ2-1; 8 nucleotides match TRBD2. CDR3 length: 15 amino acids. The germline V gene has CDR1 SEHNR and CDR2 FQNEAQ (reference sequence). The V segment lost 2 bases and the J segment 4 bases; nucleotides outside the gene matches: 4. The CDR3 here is CASSLFKRGYNEQFF. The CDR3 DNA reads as TGTGCCAGCAGCTTATTCAAGCGGGGGTACAATGAGCAGTTCTTC.

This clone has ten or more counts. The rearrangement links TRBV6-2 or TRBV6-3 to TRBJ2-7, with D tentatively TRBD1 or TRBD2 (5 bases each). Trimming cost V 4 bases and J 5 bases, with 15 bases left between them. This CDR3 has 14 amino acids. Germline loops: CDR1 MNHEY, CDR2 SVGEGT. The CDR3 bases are TGTGCCAGCAGTTTAAGCGAGGGGTCCGACGAGCAGTACTTC. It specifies CASSLSEGSDEQYF.

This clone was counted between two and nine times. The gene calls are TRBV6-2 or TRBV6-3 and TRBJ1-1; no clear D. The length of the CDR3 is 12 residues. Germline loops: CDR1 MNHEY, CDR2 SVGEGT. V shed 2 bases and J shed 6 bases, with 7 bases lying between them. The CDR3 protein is CASSYLGPEAFF. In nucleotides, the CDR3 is TGTGCCAGCAGTTACCTAGGCCCTGAAGCTTTCTTT.

The CDR3 DNA sequence: TGTGCCAGCAGCTTGGCCGGACTATCGAACACTGAAGCTTTCTTT. Translating gives CASSLAGLSNTEAFF. The V gene is TRBV5-4, the J gene TRBJ1-1, with D uncertain. V was pared by 0 bases and J by 1 base, with 10 bases between. The CDR3 is 15 residues long. Germline V gives CDR1 SGHNT, CDR2 YYREEE (reference sequence).